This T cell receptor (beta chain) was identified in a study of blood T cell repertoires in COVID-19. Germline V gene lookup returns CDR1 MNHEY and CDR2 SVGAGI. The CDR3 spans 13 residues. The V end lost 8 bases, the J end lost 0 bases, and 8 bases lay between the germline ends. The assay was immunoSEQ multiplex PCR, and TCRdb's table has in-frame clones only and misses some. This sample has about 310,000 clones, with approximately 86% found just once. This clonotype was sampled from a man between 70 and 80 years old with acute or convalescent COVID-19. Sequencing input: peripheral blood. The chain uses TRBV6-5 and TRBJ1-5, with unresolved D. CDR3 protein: CASREDSNQPQHF. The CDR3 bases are TGTGCCAGCCGAGAGGATAGCAATCAGCCCCAGCATTTT.